The entry below gives a single T cell receptor beta chain sequence along with its context. Antigen: not known. The CDR3 extends over 15 amino acids. Losses at the gene ends were 5 bases for V and 7 bases for J; bases not matched to a gene: 8. The germline CDR1 and CDR2 sequences are MGHDK and SYGVNS. The data were obtained in a study of cytomegalovirus exposure and HLA in healthy donors. Study-wide findings and caveats: It was around 160 TCR beta chains that were listed as cytomegalovirus-associated. Previous analysis showed most TCR beta V segments were productive about 87% or about 30% of the time. Later analysis associated a missense DCLRE1C variant with TCR beta V- and J-gene trimming.

Vbeta (60) and Jbeta (13) primers were used in the PCR. The protocol was immunoSEQ multiplex PCR, while the TCRdb copy is restricted to in-frame clones and leaves out a portion. The table lists fewer than 200,000 clones, under 85% of them singletons. The chain uses TRBV25-1 and TRBJ2-2, with TRBD2 matching over 9 bases. The sequenced material came from PBMCs. The source of this sequence is a man aged 45 to 65 in good health and CMV-seronegative. For the CDR3, the DNA is TGTGCCAGCAGTCACAGCGGGGGGCTTGTCGGGGAGCTGTTTTTT. It translates to CASSHSGGLVGELFF.